Sequencing of this T cell receptor beta chain was carried out in a study of blood T cell repertoires in COVID-19. Looking at the study overall: Sample material is recorded as cDNA or gDNA derived from T cells, B-cell-depleted T cells, or PBMCs.

Authors' methods: Reference gene primer amplification in the assay estimated nucleated cell counts. Libraries were prepared by immunoSEQ multiplex PCR; TCRdb keeps only in-frame clonotypes and omits some of them. For V, J and clone size, that table is used; D and trimming come from the DNA. Of 140,000 to 150,000 clones listed, more than 65% are singletons. V gave up 3 bases and J gave up 7 bases, with 13 bases separating them. In germline, CDR1 is KGHSH, CDR2 LQKENI. This CDR3 comprises 14 residues. The genes are TRBV18 and TRBJ2-1; possible D gene TRBD1, 5 bases. The source material was peripheral blood. This receptor was obtained from a man between 60 and 75 years old with active or convalescent COVID-19. CDR3 amino acids: CASSPTSTVNEQFF. The CDR3, as DNA: TGTGCCAGCTCACCGACCTCGACAGTAAATGAGCAGTTCTTC.